Following are 9 T cell receptor beta chains from one sample sequenced in a study of blood T cell repertoires in COVID-19. The table came from immunoSEQ multiplex PCR; TCRdb's copy has only in-frame clones and leaves some out. In the table there are fewer than 200,000 clones, around 85% of which are singletons. The sample was peripheral blood. The source is a man in his fifties or sixties with active or convalescent COVID-19.

The chain carries TRBV30 and TRBJ2-1, with D perhaps matching TRBD2 (6 bases). CDR1 and CDR2 (germline): GTSNPN, SVGIG (reference sequence). The CDR3 length is 13 residues. V lost 7 bases and J lost 3, with 13 bases in between. Written as DNA, the CDR3 is TGTGCCTTTTTGGGCGGGAACTACAATGAGCAGTTCTTC. Protein sequence: CAFLGGNYNEQFF.

With respect to this clone: One end of the junction fails to match germline, which may point to a read error. CDR3: CASSQAGTGIGDTIYF. In DNA form, the CDR3 reads TGTGCCAGCAGCCAAGCCGGGACAGGGATTGGAGACACCATATATTTT. The V and J genes are TRBV3-1 (or the pseudogene TRBV3-2) and TRBJ1-3; 9 bases align to TRBD1. This CDR3 has 16 amino acids. Germline V gene lookup returns CDR1 LGHDT and CDR2 YNNKEL (reference sequence).

This clone was seen a single time. The gene calls are TRBV18 and TRBJ2-1; the match to TRBD2 covers 14 bases. CDR3 length: 17 amino acids. Germline CDR1 and CDR2: KGHSH and LQKENI. After removal of 3 bases from V and 4 bases from J, the junction contained 5 bases not matched to a gene. This CDR3 is CASSPGTSGRGYNEQFF. The DNA of the CDR3 is TGTGCCAGCTCACCGGGGACTAGCGGGAGAGGATACAATGAGCAGTTCTTC.

This chain joins TRBV30 and TRBJ1-5; D ambiguous. V lost 5 bases and J 7 bases, leaving 12 bases between the germline ends. The length of the CDR3 is 12 residues. Germline CDR1 reads GTSNPN; CDR2 reads SVGIG (reference sequence). In DNA form, the CDR3 reads TGTGCCTGGGAGTCGGTCGGGCAGCCCCAGCATTTT. Its protein is CAWESVGQPQHF.

The rearrangement links TRBV7-2 to TRBJ2-5; TRBD2 matches at 9 bases. Germline CDR1 is SGHTA and CDR2 is FQGNSA. V was pared by 5 bases and J by 4 bases, with 2 bases of the junction left unmatched. The CDR3 has 13 residues. CDR3 DNA sequence: TGTGCCAGCAGCGAGGGACTAGCAGAGACCCAGTACTTC. This encodes CASSEGLAETQYF.

The rearrangement uses TRBV7-3 and TRBJ2-1; 7 nucleotides match TRBD2. The CDR3 covers 14 residues. The germline CDR1 and CDR2 sequences are SGHTA and FQGTGA. J gave up 9 bases and V 4 bases, and 9 bases lay outside the gene matches. The CDR3 coding sequence is TGTGCCAGCAGCTATACAGCGGGATCCGCTGAGCAGTTCTTC. This translates into CASSYTAGSAEQFF.

This clone was counted only a few times. The rearrangement joins TRBV30 to TRBJ1-3, with 9 nucleotides matching TRBD1. This CDR3 region has 15 residues. With V trimmed by 2 bases and J by 5 bases, 7 bases remained unmatched. Looked up from germline, CDR1 is GTSNPN and CDR2 is SVGIG (reference sequence). CDR3 amino acids: CAWSPTGGYRNTIYF. Here the CDR3 DNA reads TGTGCCTGGAGTCCAACAGGGGGCTACCGAAACACCATATATTTT. The full variable domain, with the rest looked up from reference TRBV30 and TRBJ1-3, is SQTIHQWPATLVQPVGSPLSLECTVEGTSNPNLYWYRQAAGRGLQLLFYSVGIGQISSEVPQNLSASRPQDRQFILSSKKLLLSDSGFYLCAWSPTGGYRNTIYFGEGSWLTVV.

This rearrangement joins TRBV15 to TRBJ2-7; possibly TRBD2 for D (6 bases). The germline gives CDR1 LNHNV, CDR2 YYDKDF (reference sequence). CDR3 length: 15 amino acids. V was trimmed by 0 bases and J by 3 bases, leaving 12 bases between them. The CDR3 DNA follows: TGTGCCACCAGCAGAGATGTGGGGGGATACTACGAGCAGTACTTC. Translating it yields CATSRDVGGYYEQYF.

V usage is TRBV5-1 and J usage is TRBJ2-3, with TRBD1 matching 9 bases. The CDR3 is 16 amino acids. J lost 1 base, V lost 4 bases, and 7 bases had no gene match. Germline CDR1 and CDR2: SGHRS and YFSETQ. Written as DNA, the CDR3 is TGCGCCAGCAGCCAATGGACAGGGGAACGCACAGATACGCAGTATTTT. This encodes CASSQWTGERTDTQYF.